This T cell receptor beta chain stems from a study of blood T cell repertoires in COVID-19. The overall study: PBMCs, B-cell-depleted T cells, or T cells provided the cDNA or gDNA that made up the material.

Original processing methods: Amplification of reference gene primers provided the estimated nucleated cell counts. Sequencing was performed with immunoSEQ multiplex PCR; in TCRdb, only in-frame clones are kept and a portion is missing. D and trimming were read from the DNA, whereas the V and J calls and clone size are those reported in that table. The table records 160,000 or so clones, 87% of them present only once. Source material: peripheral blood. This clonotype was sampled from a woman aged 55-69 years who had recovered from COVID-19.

CDR3 region: CASSSPLAGAWDYEQYF. The CDR3 DNA sequence: TGCGCCAGCAGCTCCCCTCTAGCGGGGGCCTGGGACTACGAGCAGTACTTC. V usage is TRBV5-1 and J usage is TRBJ2-7; 10 nucleotides agree with TRBD2. CDR1 is SGHRS, CDR2 YFSETQ, per germline. This CDR3 comprises 17 residues. The J segment lost 3 bases and the V segment lost 3 bases, leaving 12 bases of the junction unmatched. Full variable domain (rest looked up from reference TRBV5-1 and TRBJ2-7): KAGVTQTPRYLIKTRGQQVTLSCSPISGHRSVSWYQQTPGQGLQFLFEYFSETQRNKGNFPGRFSGRQFSNSRSEMNVSTLELGDSALYLCASSSPLAGAWDYEQYFGPGTRLTVT.